One sample yielded the 23 T cell receptor beta chains listed below, sequenced in a study of cytomegalovirus exposure and HLA in healthy donors. TCRdb's copy holds only in-frame clones and misses some; the assay was immunoSEQ multiplex PCR. The data contain about 340,000 clones, roughly 89% of them singletons. The specimen sequenced was PBMCs. The receptors were sampled from a young woman in good health and CMV-seronegative.

The chain combines TRBV7-3 with TRBJ1-1; TRBD1 is a possible D gene (6 bases). Germline-derived CDR1 and CDR2 are SGHTA and FQGTGA. The CDR3 sequence is 14 residues long. V was pared by 6 bases and J by 4 bases, with 15 bases between. CDR3 amino acids: CASRPGDGSTEAFF. The CDR3 bases are TGTGCCAGCAGACCAGGGGACGGGTCCACTGAAGCTTTCTTT.

The CDR3: CASSFGAGQGGPEAFF. In DNA form, the CDR3 reads TGTGCCAGCAGTTTCGGGGCGGGACAGGGGGGCCCTGAAGCTTTCTTT. The gene calls are TRBV27 and TRBJ1-1, with 11 bases that match TRBD1. CDR3 length: 16 residues. J gave up 6 bases and V 3 bases, and 9 bases lay outside the gene matches. Germline V gene sequence: CDR1 MNHEY, CDR2 SMNVEV (reference sequence).

The rearrangement uses TRBV5-1 and TRBJ2-1, with D perhaps TRBD2 (5 bases). The CDR3 covers 16 residues. Germline V gene lookup returns CDR1 SGHRS and CDR2 YFSETQ. Trimming shortened V by 8 bases and J by 7 bases, and 25 bases separated the two germline ends. The CDR3 loop reads CASKTPGLRGKNEQFF. For the CDR3, the DNA is TGCGCCAGTAAAACTCCCGGACTGCGCGGCAAGAATGAGCAGTTCTTC.

V and J are TRBV6-9 and TRBJ2-1, with 10 nucleotides matching TRBD2. This CDR3 is built from 19 residues. Per germline, CDR1 MNHGY and CDR2 SVAAGI. Losses at the gene ends were 1 base for V and 4 bases for J; bases not matched to a gene: 13. The CDR3 bases are TGTGCCAGCAGTTATTTGGCTAGCGGGAGCTCGGTTATTTACAATGAGCAGTTCTTC. It encodes CASSYLASGSSVIYNEQFF.

The rearrangement uses TRBV6-6 and TRBJ2-1, with a tentative D call TRBD2 (6 bases). The CDR3 covers 14 residues. V was trimmed by 5 bases and J by 4 bases, leaving 12 bases between them. Germline V lookup: CDR1 MNHNY, CDR2 SVGAGI (reference sequence). CDR3 sequence: CASSLAGLYNEQFF. The CDR3 coding sequence is TGTGCCAGCAGTCTGGCGGGGCTGTACAATGAGCAGTTCTTC.

The CDR3: CASSFSLSSYNEQFF. Here the CDR3 DNA reads TGTGCCAGCAGCTTTTCGCTTAGCTCCTACAATGAGCAGTTCTTC. This chain connects TRBV7-3 to TRBJ2-1, with D unresolved. With 3 bases removed from V and 0 bases from J, the gap between germline ends came to 9 bases. CDR1 is SGHTA, CDR2 FQGTGA, per germline. The CDR3 length is 15 residues.

The chain couples TRBV30 to TRBJ1-3; tentative D call: TRBD1 (5 bases). Trimming removed 1 base at V and 9 bases at J, with 13 bases between. Germline V CDR1 and CDR2: GTSNPN, SVGIG (reference sequence). The length of the CDR3 is 13 residues. CDR3 region: CAWSADGAGTIYF. The CDR3 DNA follows: TGTGCCTGGAGTGCAGATGGGGCCGGCACCATATATTTT.

This chain uses TRBV2 with TRBJ2-1; D gene ambiguous. Germline lookup yields CDR1 SNHLY and CDR2 FYNNEI. V was clipped by 8 bases and J by 5 bases, with 13 bases between them. This CDR3 spans 13 amino acids. The CDR3, as DNA: TGTGCCAGCCTTTGGGCTCCCGACAATGAGCAGTTCTTC. It codes for CASLWAPDNEQFF.

The rearrangement uses TRBV7-3 and TRBJ2-1, with TRBD2 identical over 8 bases. Looked up from germline, CDR1 is SGHTA and CDR2 is FQGTGA. The CDR3 runs to 16 residues. The V gene end was trimmed by 3 bases and the J gene end by 4 bases; junction bases not matched to a gene: 8. CDR3 amino acids: CASSFLGRVAYNEQFF. The CDR3 nucleotides read TGTGCCAGCAGCTTTCTCGGGAGGGTGGCGTACAATGAGCAGTTCTTC.

This rearrangement joins TRBV5-8 to TRBJ1-5, with D possibly matching TRBD1 (6 bases). The CDR3 is 19 amino acids. Germline CDR1 reads SGHTS; CDR2 reads YDEGEE. V was trimmed by 0 bases and J by 5 bases, leaving 24 bases between them. The CDR3 bases are TGTGCCAGCAGCTTGGTGATGGGCAGGGGCTGGGGGAGTGATCAGCCCCAGCATTTT. Amino acid sequence: CASSLVMGRGWGSDQPQHF.

This clone was counted only a few times. The J gene is TRBJ1-2, the V gene TRBV11-2; D call uncertain. This CDR3 is built from 14 residues. V was shortened by 1 base and J by 4 bases, with 10 bases between the two germline ends. Germline lookup yields CDR1 SGHAT and CDR2 FQNNGV. CDR3 nucleotides: TGTGCCAGCAGCTTAGGAGAGGGAGGCTATGGCTACACCTTC. Translation: CASSLGEGGYGYTF.

This chain connects TRBV25-1 to TRBJ2-2, with a weak D call TRBD2 (5 bases). From germline, CDR1 is MGHDK and CDR2 SYGVNS. The CDR3 extends over 17 amino acids. The V and J ends lost 0 bases and 4 bases respectively, with 15 bases between them. Written as DNA, the CDR3 is TGTGCCAGCAGTGAATATCCCGGGAAGATACCCACCGGGGAGCTGTTTTTT. Its protein is CASSEYPGKIPTGELFF.

V usage is TRBV7-6 and J usage is TRBJ2-5; tentatively, D is TRBD1 (5 bases). In germline, CDR1 is SGHVS, CDR2 FNYEAQ. V shed 5 bases and J shed 1 base, with 11 bases lying between them. The CDR3 loop spans 14 amino acids. CDR3 sequence reads: CASSAGQLQETQYF. The CDR3 nucleotides are TGTGCCAGCAGCGCAGGGCAGCTCCAAGAGACCCAGTACTTC.

CDR3 DNA sequence: TGTGCCAGCTCACCGCTTCTGAGCGGGACTCGGTACGAGCAGTACTTC. Protein product: CASSPLLSGTRYEQYF. The chain combines TRBV18 with TRBJ2-7; 7 bases fit TRBD2. The CDR3 sequence is 16 residues long. From germline, CDR1 is KGHSH and CDR2 LQKENI. With V trimmed by 3 bases and J by 4 bases, 12 bases remained unmatched.

The chain uses TRBV7-3 and TRBJ2-5; 8 nucleotides line up with TRBD2. This CDR3 has 14 amino acids. Germline CDR1 is SGHTA and CDR2 is FQGTGA. J was trimmed by 4 bases and V by 2 bases; bases with no gene match: 3. The CDR3: CASSLGLAGETQYF. The CDR3 DNA follows: TGTGCCAGCAGCTTAGGGCTAGCGGGAGAGACCCAGTACTTC.

The V gene is TRBV19, the J gene TRBJ1-2; 8 bases are a match to TRBD1. The germline V gene encodes CDR1 LNHDA and CDR2 SQIVND (reference sequence). The CDR3 length is 16 residues. V trimming: 3 bases; J trimming: 3 bases; junction bases outside the gene matches: 9. The CDR3 loop reads CASSMLRGQADYGYTF. CDR3 DNA: TGTGCCAGTAGTATGCTCAGGGGGCAGGCTGACTATGGCTACACCTTC.

The CDR3 loop reads CATLSDLSSLEQYF. The DNA for the CDR3 is TGTGCCACCCTAAGCGACCTATCATCCCTGGAGCAGTACTTC. V usage is TRBV6-5 and J usage is TRBJ2-7, with D hard to call. Germline V CDR1 and CDR2: MNHEY, SVGAGI. Trimming removed 10 bases from V and 7 bases from J, with 23 bases in between. CDR3 size: 14 residues.

The chain is built from TRBV12-5 and TRBJ2-1; TRBD1 is a possible D gene (6 bases). V was shortened by 5 bases and J by 2 bases, with 7 bases between the two germline ends. Germline assignment: CDR1 LGHNT and CDR2 FRNRAP. This CDR3 region has 13 residues. CDR3 amino acids: CASGRDTYNEQFF. CDR3 nucleotides: TGTGCTAGTGGTAGGGACACCTACAATGAGCAGTTCTTC. Variable domain in full (rest from reference TRBV12-5 and TRBJ2-1): DARVTQTPRHKVTEMGQEVTMRCQPILGHNTVFWYRQTMMQGLELLAYFRNRAPLDDSGMPKDRFSAEMPDATLATLKIQPSEPRDSAVYFCASGRDTYNEQFFGPGTRLTVL.

The V call is TRBV27, the J call TRBJ2-5, with 8 bases lining up with TRBD1. Germline V gene sequence: CDR1 MNHEY, CDR2 SMNVEV (reference sequence). This CDR3 has 13 amino acids. V gave up 6 bases and J gave up 0 bases; unmatched junction bases: 0. CDR3 sequence reads: CASRGQDQETQYF. The CDR3 DNA reads as TGTGCCAGCAGGGGACAGGACCAAGAGACCCAGTACTTC.

The V call is TRBV19, the J call TRBJ1-5; no firm D call. Germline lookup yields CDR1 LNHDA and CDR2 SQIVND (reference sequence). CDR3 length: 14 residues. Deletions cut 6 bases from V and 5 bases from J, with 14 bases between. The CDR3 DNA reads TGTGCCAGTAGCCTCGGCGGGGTATATCAGCCCCAGCATTTT. Protein product: CASSLGGVYQPQHF. Full variable domain (rest looked up from reference TRBV19 and TRBJ1-5): DGGITQSPKYLFRKEGQNVTLSCEQNLNHDAMYWYRQDPGQGLRLIYYSQIVNDFQKGDIAEGYSVSREKKESFPLTVTSAQKNPTAFYLCASSLGGVYQPQHFGDGTRLSIL.

The rearrangement uses TRBV5-1 and TRBJ2-7; 12 bases align to TRBD2. Germline V gives CDR1 SGHRS, CDR2 YFSETQ. The CDR3 totals 18 residues. With 4 bases clipped from V and 0 bases from J, the junction kept 11 bases outside the gene matches. The CDR3 DNA sequence: TGCGCCAGCAGCCCCCCCCGGACTAGCGGGGAGAGCTCCTACGAGCAGTACTTC. It encodes CASSPPRTSGESSYEQYF.

J is TRBJ2-2 and V is TRBV9; 7 bases align to TRBD2. This CDR3 region has 15 residues. The J segment lost 0 bases and the V segment lost 2 bases, leaving 1 base of the junction unmatched. The germline gives CDR1 SGDLS, CDR2 YYNGEE. The CDR3 sequence: CASSVSGTNTGELFF. CDR3 DNA sequence: TGTGCCAGCAGCGTGAGCGGGACGAACACCGGGGAGCTGTTTTTT. Filled out from reference TRBV9 and TRBJ2-2, the complete variable domain reads DSGVTQTPKHLITATGQRVTLRCSPRSGDLSVYWYQQSLDQGLQFLIQYYNGEERAKGNILERFSAQQFPDLHSELNLSSLELGDSALYFCASSVSGTNTGELFFGEGSRLTVL.

This clone was observed a few times. V usage is TRBV9 and J usage is TRBJ2-1; TRBD1 matches at 7 bases. V dropped 0 bases and J dropped 2; count of bases not matched to a gene: 5. Germline assignment: CDR1 SGDLS and CDR2 YYNGEE. This CDR3 spans 16 amino acids. The CDR3 loop is CASSVVWTGTYNEQFF. The CDR3 DNA is TGTGCCAGCAGCGTAGTCTGGACAGGTACCTACAATGAGCAGTTCTTC.